Reported below is one T cell receptor (beta chain). Antigen specificity is unknown. These data belong to a study of cytomegalovirus exposure and HLA in healthy donors. Study observations and caveats: Among TCR sequences, most were rare, though some public TCRs appeared in many donors. Earlier analysis looked at TCR beta V segments, and most were productive about 90% or about 30% of the time.

Trimming cost V 2 bases and J 3 bases, with 9 bases left between them. Germline V gene lookup returns CDR1 LNHDA and CDR2 SQIVND (reference sequence). This CDR3 spans 14 amino acids. Both 60 Vbeta primers and 13 Jbeta primers went into the PCR. Method: immunoSEQ multiplex PCR; TCRdb's copy keeps in-frame clones and lacks some. This sample carries over 150,000 clones, 70% to 75% of them seen once, and the ten largest clones take about 4.8%. The rearrangement links TRBV19 to TRBJ2-3, with a possible D match to TRBD1 (6 bases). The clonotype was recovered from a man aged 25 to 40 in good health and CMV-seropositive. Sequenced: PBMCs. The CDR3 nucleotides are TGTGCCAGTAGTATAAGGACAGCTACAGATACGCAGTATTTT. It encodes CASSIRTATDTQYF.